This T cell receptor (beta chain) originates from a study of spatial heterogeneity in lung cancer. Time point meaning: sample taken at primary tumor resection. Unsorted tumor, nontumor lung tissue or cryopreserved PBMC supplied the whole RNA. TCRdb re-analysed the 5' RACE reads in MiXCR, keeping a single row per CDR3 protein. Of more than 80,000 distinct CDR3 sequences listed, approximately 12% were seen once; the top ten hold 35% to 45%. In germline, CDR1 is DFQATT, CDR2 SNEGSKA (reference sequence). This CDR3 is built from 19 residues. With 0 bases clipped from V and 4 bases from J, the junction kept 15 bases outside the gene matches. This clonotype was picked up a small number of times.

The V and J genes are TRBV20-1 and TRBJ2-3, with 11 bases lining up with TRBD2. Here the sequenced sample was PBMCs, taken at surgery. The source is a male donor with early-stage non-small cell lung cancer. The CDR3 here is CSARDGGALAGGRPDTQYF. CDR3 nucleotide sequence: TGCAGTGCTAGAGATGGAGGGGCGTTAGCGGGAGGGCGTCCAGATACGCAGTATTTT.